Below, 4 T cell receptor beta chains from the same sample are listed, as sequenced in a study of blood T cells in healthy people across ages. With a J-beta primer mix and a sample-barcoded 5' primer, a second PCR ran 7 to 11 cycles. One entry per CDR3 protein, called by TCRdb with MiXCR from the 5' RACE reads. The top ten hold 2% to 2.5% of the sample, which has about 1.8 million distinct CDR3 sequences, about 50% seen once. Input material: blood. Receptor source: a woman aged 40 to 50 in good health.

This clonotype has just a few counts. V usage is TRBV7-2 and J usage is TRBJ2-6; TRBD1 might be the D (6 bases). The CDR3 extends over 17 amino acids. CDR1 SGHTA and CDR2 FQGNSA come from the germline V gene. Trimming took 5 bases from V and 0 from J, leaving 14 bases between them. In DNA form, the CDR3 reads TGTGCCAGCAGCCAAAAGACAGGAACCTCTGGGGCCAACGTCCTGACTTTC. It is translated as CASSQKTGTSGANVLTF.

This clonotype came up a few times. V is TRBV4-3 and J is TRBJ1-2, with a possible D match to TRBD1 (6 bases). With 0 bases removed from V and 8 bases from J, the gap between germline ends came to 16 bases. CDR1 and CDR2 (germline): LGHNA, YSLEER. This CDR3 region has 15 residues. The CDR3 DNA reads as TGCGCCAGCAGCCAAGAATGGGGGGCTCGGGAAGGCTACACCTTC. Protein: CASSQEWGAREGYTF.

The chain has TRBV29-1 and TRBJ2-1; D might be TRBD1 (5 bases). CDR3 size: 12 residues. V was shortened by 5 bases and J by 2 bases, with 7 bases between the two germline ends. The germline CDR1 and CDR2 sequences are SQVTM and ANQGSEA. In DNA, the CDR3 is TGCAGCGTTAAGGGGCCCTACAATGAGCAGTTCTTC. It encodes CSVKGPYNEQFF.

V usage is TRBV24-1 and J usage is TRBJ1-5; D is unresolved. This CDR3 contains 15 residues. The V end was cut by 4 bases, the J end by 3 bases, with 12 bases between. From germline, CDR1 is KGHDR and CDR2 SFDVKD. The CDR3 sequence is CATSDRTWSNQPQHF. The CDR3 DNA reads as TGTGCCACCAGTGACCGAACCTGGTCCAATCAGCCCCAGCATTTT.